The clone carrying this T cell receptor beta chain showed up many times. cDNA synthesis used a TRAV/TRBV-specific primer set for both chains. The authors amplified TCRs for about 20 PCR cycles with a constant-region primer and a V-primer adapter. MiXCR was run by TCRdb on the reads, yielding one entry per CDR3 protein. This table holds 85,000 to 95,000 distinct CDR3 sequences, 9.4% found once. This entry is derived from a study of low-dose radiotherapy and immunotherapy resistance in tumors. The germline CDR1 and CDR2 sequences are KGHDR and SFDVKD. The CDR3 has 16 residues. V was pared by 3 bases and J by 5 bases, with 4 bases of the junction left unmatched. Time point reported: before trial treatment.

This chain joins TRBV24-1 and TRBJ2-1; TRBD2 agrees at 12 bases. The sequence was obtained from a male donor with prostate cancer. This specimen was PBMCs, taken before treatment. The CDR3 protein is CATSDPSGRVDNEQFF. DNA for the CDR3: TGTGCCACCAGTGATCCTAGCGGGAGGGTCGACAATGAGCAGTTCTTC.